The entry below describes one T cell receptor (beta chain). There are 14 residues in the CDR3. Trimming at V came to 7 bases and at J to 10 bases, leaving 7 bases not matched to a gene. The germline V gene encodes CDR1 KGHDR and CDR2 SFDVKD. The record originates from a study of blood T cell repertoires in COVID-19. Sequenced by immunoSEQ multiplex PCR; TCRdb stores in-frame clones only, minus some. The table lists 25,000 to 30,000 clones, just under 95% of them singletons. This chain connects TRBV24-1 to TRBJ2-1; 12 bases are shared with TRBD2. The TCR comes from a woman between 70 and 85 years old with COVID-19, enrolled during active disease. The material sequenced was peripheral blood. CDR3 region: CATRGTGLAGEQFF. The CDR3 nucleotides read TGTGCCACCAGGGGGACGGGACTAGCGGGCGAGCAGTTCTTC.